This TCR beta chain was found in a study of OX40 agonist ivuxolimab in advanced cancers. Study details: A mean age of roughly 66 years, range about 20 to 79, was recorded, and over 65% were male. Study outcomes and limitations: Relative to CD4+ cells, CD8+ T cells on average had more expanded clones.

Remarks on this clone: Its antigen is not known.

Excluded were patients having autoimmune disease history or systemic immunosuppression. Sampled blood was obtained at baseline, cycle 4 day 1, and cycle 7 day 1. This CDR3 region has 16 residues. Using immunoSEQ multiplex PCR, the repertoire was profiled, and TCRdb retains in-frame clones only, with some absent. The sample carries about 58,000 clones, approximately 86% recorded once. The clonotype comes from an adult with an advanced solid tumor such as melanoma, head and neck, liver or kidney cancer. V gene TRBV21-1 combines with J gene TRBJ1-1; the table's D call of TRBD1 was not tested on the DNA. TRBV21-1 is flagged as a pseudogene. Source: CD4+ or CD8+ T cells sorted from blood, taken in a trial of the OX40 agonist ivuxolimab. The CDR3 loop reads CASSSLGQGRDTEAFF. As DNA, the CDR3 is TGTGCCAGCAGCAGTCTTGGACAGGGACGCGACACTGAAGCTTTCTTT.